Below are 3 T cell receptor beta chains sequenced from a single sample in a study of T cells in Graves' hyperthyroidism and ophthalmopathy. The investigators amplified TCR beta CDR3 regions from RNA transcripts. The HTBI set primed first-round TCR CDR3 RT-PCR. TCRdb re-derived calls from the multiplex PCR reads in MiXCR, one entry per CDR3 protein. This sample carries 250,000 or so distinct CDR3 sequences, more than 14% of them seen once, and the ten largest clones take roughly 13%. The sample consisted of blood. The receptors originated from a woman in her forties with Graves' hyperthyroidism that later progressed to Graves' ophthalmopathy.

This clonotype was seen a few times. The chain carries TRBV19 and TRBJ2-5, with TRBD2 identical over 15 bases. Looked up from germline, CDR1 is LNHDA and CDR2 is SQIVND (reference sequence). V lost 9 bases to trimming and J lost 5 bases; unmatched junction nucleotides: 10. This CDR3 region has 16 residues. The CDR3 DNA is TGTGCCAGCAGTCGTCCCGGGACTAGCGGGAGGGAGACCCAGTACTTC. This sequence encodes CASSRPGTSGRETQYF. Complete variable domain (other parts from reference TRBV19 and TRBJ2-5): DGGITQSPKYLFRKEGQNVTLSCEQNLNHDAMYWYRQDPGQGLRLIYYSQIVNDFQKGDIAEGYSVSREKKESFPLTVTSAQKNPTAFYLCASSRPGTSGRETQYFGPGTRLLVL.

This clonotype was recorded many times. The chain recombines TRBV28 with TRBJ2-3, with D perhaps matching TRBD2 (5 bases). Deletions cut 2 bases from V and 0 bases from J, with 12 bases between. Germline values: CDR1 MDHEN, CDR2 SYDVKM. This CDR3 contains 16 residues. The CDR3 sequence: CASSLPLGESTDTQYF. CDR3 bases: TGTGCCAGCAGTTTACCCTTGGGAGAAAGCACAGATACGCAGTATTTT.

The rearrangement links TRBV2 to TRBJ2-7, with D perhaps matching TRBD1 or TRBD2 (5 bases each). The CDR3 covers 14 residues. Germline loops: CDR1 SNHLY, CDR2 FYNNEI. V was cut by 6 bases and J by 3 bases, with 15 bases left in between. The CDR3 sequence: CASRFSRGRYEQYF. The CDR3 bases are TGTGCCAGCAGATTCTCCCGGGGACGCTACGAGCAGTACTTC.